This is a list of T cell receptor beta chains from one sample in a study of cytomegalovirus exposure and HLA in healthy donors. The table came from immunoSEQ multiplex PCR; TCRdb's copy has only in-frame clones and leaves some out. The sample has 150,000 to 200,000 clones; around 80% are singletons. The sequenced material came from PBMCs. These receptors all come from a male donor in good health and CMV-seronegative. Each CDR3 is given with its conserved first and last residue. Fields, in order: J gene, clone size, D gene, V gene, CDR3 DNA, CDR3 protein. A D gene is named only where the DNA matches it firmly. Not all rows give a size; the values are once, few, many and, for expanded clones, a class.

J gene: TRBJ1-1
clone size: .
D gene: .
V gene: TRBV2
CDR3 DNA: TGTGCCAGCAGTTGGGGACAACTGAACACTGAAGCTTTCTTT
CDR3 protein: CASSWGQLNTEAFF

J gene: TRBJ2-2
clone size: .
D gene: TRBD1
V gene: TRBV19
CDR3 DNA: TGTGCCAGTAGTACCTCCCGGGACAGGAACACCGGGGAGCTGTTTTTT
CDR3 protein: CASSTSRDRNTGELFF

J gene: TRBJ2-7
clone size: .
D gene: .
V gene: TRBV5-1
CDR3 DNA: TGCGCCAGCAGCCCGACAGGCGGTGGGGACGAGCAGTACTTC
CDR3 protein: CASSPTGGGDEQYF

J gene: TRBJ2-2
clone size: .
D gene: .
V gene: TRBV18
CDR3 DNA: TGTGCCAGCACTGAACGGGACTCACCCACCGGGGAGCTGTTTTTT
CDR3 protein: CASTERDSPTGELFF

J gene: TRBJ2-7
clone size: .
D gene: .
V gene: TRBV7-3
CDR3 DNA: TGTGCCAGCAGCTTAGGGGGGGGGCATTCCTACGAGCAGTACTTC
CDR3 protein: CASSLGGGHSYEQYF

J gene: TRBJ2-2
clone size: .
D gene: TRBD1
V gene: TRBV27
CDR3 DNA: TGTGCCAGCAGGACAGGGGGCATCGGGGAGCTGTTTTTT
CDR3 protein: CASRTGGIGELFF

J gene: TRBJ2-3
clone size: .
D gene: TRBD2
V gene: TRBV11-2
CDR3 DNA: TGTGCCAGCAGCTTACTAGCGGGACGCACAGATACGCAGTATTTT
CDR3 protein: CASSLLAGRTDTQYF

J gene: TRBJ1-4
clone size: few
D gene: .
V gene: TRBV5-4
CDR3 DNA: TGTGCCAGCAGCTTGCGGGGTACTAATGAAAAACTGTTTTTT
CDR3 protein: CASSLRGTNEKLFF

J gene: TRBJ2-1
clone size: .
D gene: .
V gene: TRBV4-3
CDR3 DNA: TGCGCCAGCAGCCCCGTGGGGGGAATGGGGGGTAGGGAGCAGTTCTTC
CDR3 protein: CASSPVGGMGGREQFF

J gene: TRBJ2-5
clone size: .
D gene: .
V gene: TRBV6-5
CDR3 DNA: TGTGCCGCCGGGCTTGAGGGAGAGACCCAGTACTTC
CDR3 protein: CAAGLEGETQYF

J gene: TRBJ1-5
clone size: .
D gene: .
V gene: TRBV7-2
CDR3 DNA: TGTGCCAGCAGCCGTTTCAATCAGCCCCAGCATTTT
CDR3 protein: CASSRFNQPQHF

J gene: TRBJ2-7
clone size: .
D gene: TRBD2
V gene: TRBV30
CDR3 DNA: TGTGCCTTGGGGCCCAGCGGGAGGCATGGCTACGAGCAGTACTTC
CDR3 protein: CALGPSGRHGYEQYF

J gene: TRBJ1-4
clone size: .
D gene: .
V gene: TRBV6-5
CDR3 DNA: TGTGCCAGCAGTTACTCTGGCAGGGTGGATGAAAAACTGTTTTTT
CDR3 protein: CASSYSGRVDEKLFF

J gene: TRBJ2-1
clone size: .
D gene: TRBD2
V gene: TRBV4-2
CDR3 DNA: TGTGCCAGCAGCCAAGATCTAGCGGAGAACAATGAGCAGTTCTTC
CDR3 protein: CASSQDLAENNEQFF

J gene: TRBJ2-2
clone size: .
D gene: TRBD1
V gene: TRBV7-3
CDR3 DNA: TGTGCCAGCAGCGGACAGGCGAACACCGGGGAGCTGTTTTTT
CDR3 protein: CASSGQANTGELFF

J gene: TRBJ1-5
clone size: .
D gene: .
V gene: TRBV4-3
CDR3 DNA: TGCGCCAGCAGCCAAGATGGGGCAGCCAGTGCGCCCCAGCATTTT
CDR3 protein: CASSQDGAASAPQHF

J gene: TRBJ1-6
clone size: .
D gene: TRBD1
V gene: TRBV7-9
CDR3 DNA: TGTGCCAGCAGGTCTACACAGGGGACAGGGTCATCACCCCTCCACTTT
CDR3 protein: CASRSTQGTGSSPLHF

J gene: TRBJ2-4
clone size: .
D gene: TRBD2
V gene: TRBV9
CDR3 DNA: TGTGCCAGCAGCGCGAACAGCGGGAGCAACATTCAGTACTTC
CDR3 protein: CASSANSGSNIQYF

J gene: TRBJ2-2
clone size: .
D gene: TRBD2
V gene: TRBV5-1
CDR3 DNA: TGCGCCAGCAGCCCCGTAAGCGGGGGCGCCGGGGAGCTGTTTTTT
CDR3 protein: CASSPVSGGAGELFF

J gene: TRBJ1-1
clone size: few
D gene: .
V gene: TRBV4-2
CDR3 DNA: TGTGCCAGCAGCCAAAAACTTAGGCGGGAAGCTTTCTTT
CDR3 protein: CASSQKLRREAFF

J gene: TRBJ1-5
clone size: .
D gene: TRBD1
V gene: TRBV2
CDR3 DNA: TGTGCCAGCAGTCGGACAGGGGATAGCAATCAGCCCCGGCATTTT
CDR3 protein: CASSRTGDSNQPRHF

J gene: TRBJ2-7
clone size: .
D gene: .
V gene: TRBV5-1
CDR3 DNA: TGCGCCAGCAGCTTTGACAGCAGCTACGAGCAGTACTTC
CDR3 protein: CASSFDSSYEQYF

J gene: TRBJ2-4
clone size: few
D gene: .
V gene: TRBV4-2
CDR3 DNA: TGTGCCAGCAGCCAAAGCGCGCTTGAGGCTCAGTACTTC
CDR3 protein: CASSQSALEAQYF

J gene: TRBJ1-1
clone size: .
D gene: .
V gene: TRBV7-9
CDR3 DNA: TGTGCCAGCAGCTTTTACGGAGCGGGCTCCCCAAAGGGCACTGAAGCTTTCTTT
CDR3 protein: CASSFYGAGSPKGTEAFF

J gene: TRBJ2-1
clone size: .
D gene: TRBD2
V gene: TRBV2
CDR3 DNA: TGTGCCAGCAGACTCGGGACTAGCGGATCCTACAATGAGCAGTTCTTC
CDR3 protein: CASRLGTSGSYNEQFF

J gene: TRBJ2-2
clone size: few
D gene: .
V gene: TRBV19
CDR3 DNA: TGTGCCAGTAATACAGGGAGCAACACCGGGGAGCTGTTTTTT
CDR3 protein: CASNTGSNTGELFF

J gene: TRBJ2-2
clone size: once
D gene: .
V gene: TRBV7-2
CDR3 DNA: TGTGCCAGCAGCCCCAGGAGGGACGGGGAGCTGTTTTTT
CDR3 protein: CASSPRRDGELFF

J gene: TRBJ1-4
clone size: .
D gene: TRBD1
V gene: TRBV7-9
CDR3 DNA: TGTGCCAGCAGCCGAGGACAGGGTGAAAAACTGTTTTTT
CDR3 protein: CASSRGQGEKLFF

J gene: TRBJ2-5
clone size: .
D gene: .
V gene: TRBV7-8
CDR3 DNA: TGTGCCAGCAGCCCCCGGGAGTATTCACAAGAGACCCAGTACTTC
CDR3 protein: CASSPREYSQETQYF

J gene: TRBJ1-1
clone size: once
D gene: .
V gene: TRBV6-6
CDR3 DNA: TGTGCCAGCAGTTTAGCCCCTCCAGCGAACACTGAAGCTTTCTTT
CDR3 protein: CASSLAPPANTEAFF

J gene: TRBJ1-2
clone size: .
D gene: TRBD1
V gene: TRBV19
CDR3 DNA: TGTGCCAGTAGACAGGACAGGGGGTCCGATGGCTACACCTTC
CDR3 protein: CASRQDRGSDGYTF

J gene: TRBJ2-4
clone size: .
D gene: .
V gene: TRBV29-1
CDR3 DNA: TGCAGCGTTGATGGAGGTGACCCAGGCAACATTCAGCACTTC
CDR3 protein: CSVDGGDPGNIQHF

J gene: TRBJ1-5
clone size: few
D gene: .
V gene: TRBV7-2
CDR3 DNA: TGTGCCAGCAGCCCCCCGGGTCCCAATCAGCCCCAGCATTTT
CDR3 protein: CASSPPGPNQPQHF

J gene: TRBJ2-4
clone size: once
D gene: TRBD2
V gene: TRBV9
CDR3 DNA: TGTGCCAGCAGCGTAGGCGGAGCGGGACAAAACATTCAGTACTTC
CDR3 protein: CASSVGGAGQNIQYF

J gene: TRBJ1-5
clone size: .
D gene: .
V gene: TRBV5-1
CDR3 DNA: TGCGCCAGCAGCTTGTCCGAGAATCAGCCCCAGCATTTT
CDR3 protein: CASSLSENQPQHF

J gene: TRBJ2-1
clone size: .
D gene: TRBD2
V gene: TRBV19
CDR3 DNA: TGTGCCAGTACTCAACTAGCGGGAGTCTACAATGAGCAGTTCTTC
CDR3 protein: CASTQLAGVYNEQFF

J gene: TRBJ2-7
clone size: .
D gene: TRBD1
V gene: TRBV5-4
CDR3 DNA: TGTGCCAGCAGCTCCGGGGGCGGACAGGACAGGGACGAGCAGTACTTC
CDR3 protein: CASSSGGGQDRDEQYF

J gene: TRBJ2-7
clone size: .
D gene: TRBD2
V gene: TRBV27
CDR3 DNA: TGTGCCAGCATCCTGCGGGGGGACCTTCCCTGGGGGGAGCAGTACTTC
CDR3 protein: CASILRGDLPWGEQYF

J gene: TRBJ2-5
clone size: .
D gene: .
V gene: TRBV18
CDR3 DNA: TGTGCCAGCTCACCGGAAGGGGGGGCCCGAGAGACCCAGTACTTC
CDR3 protein: CASSPEGGARETQYF

J gene: TRBJ1-3
clone size: .
D gene: .
V gene: TRBV5-1
CDR3 DNA: TGCGCCAGCAGCTCAGCGAGCTCTGGAAACACCATATATTTT
CDR3 protein: CASSSASSGNTIYF

J gene: TRBJ2-1
clone size: .
D gene: TRBD2
V gene: TRBV9
CDR3 DNA: TGTGCCAGCAGCGTCAACCAAGCGGGAGAGCAGTTCTTC
CDR3 protein: CASSVNQAGEQFF

J gene: TRBJ2-7
clone size: .
D gene: TRBD2
V gene: TRBV7-2
CDR3 DNA: TGTGCCAGCAGCCCAGAGGGGACTAGCGGGAGAGAGCAGTACTTC
CDR3 protein: CASSPEGTSGREQYF

J gene: TRBJ2-2
clone size: .
D gene: .
V gene: TRBV7-9
CDR3 DNA: TGTGCCAGCAGCTTAGGACTCCTCACCGGGGAGCTGTTTTTT
CDR3 protein: CASSLGLLTGELFF

J gene: TRBJ2-2
clone size: .
D gene: .
V gene: TRBV7-3
CDR3 DNA: TGTGCCAGCAGCCAACTGAACACCGGGGAGCTGTTTTTT
CDR3 protein: CASSQLNTGELFF

J gene: TRBJ1-5
clone size: .
D gene: TRBD1
V gene: TRBV6-5
CDR3 DNA: TGTGCCAGCAGTCGGGACAGGGGAAGCAATCAGCCCCAGCATTTT
CDR3 protein: CASSRDRGSNQPQHF